This passage covers 9 T cell receptor beta chains from one sample sequenced in a study of T cells in Graves' hyperthyroidism and ophthalmopathy. Amplification of TCR beta CDR3 regions was performed using RNA transcripts as template. First-round RT-PCR of the TCR CDR3 relied on the HTBI primer set. TCRdb ran MiXCR on the multiplex PCR reads and lists one entry per CDR3 protein. The sample consists of about 420,000 distinct CDR3 sequences, around 13% of them appearing once. Sequencing was done on a sample of blood. All receptors derive from a woman aged 18-29 years with Graves' hyperthyroidism.

This clonotype was observed at least ten times. This chain joins TRBV19 and TRBJ2-1, with a possible D match to TRBD2 (6 bases). Germline V CDR1 and CDR2: LNHDA, SQIVND (reference sequence). This CDR3 spans 14 amino acids. V dropped 1 base and J dropped 6 bases, with 10 bases sitting between them. CDR3: CASSIAGEPNEQFF. The CDR3 DNA reads TGTGCCAGTAGTATAGCGGGAGAACCCAATGAGCAGTTCTTC.

This clonotype was seen many times. The chain employs TRBV30 and TRBJ1-3; D not resolved. V was cut by 1 base and J by 5 bases, with 9 bases left in between. Per germline, CDR1 GTSNPN and CDR2 SVGIG (reference sequence). The CDR3 has 13 amino acids. The CDR3, as DNA: TGTGCCTGGAGTGCGGCCCCGAGAAACACCATATATTTT. It yields the protein CAWSAAPRNTIYF.

The V call is TRBV5-1, the J call TRBJ2-7; 8 positions agree with TRBD1. Germline values: CDR1 SGHRS, CDR2 YFSETQ. J was trimmed by 5 bases and V by 4 bases; bases with no gene match: 14. The CDR3 consists of 16 residues. In DNA, the CDR3 is TGCGCCAGCAGCCAAGATCAGACAGGGGAATGGGACGAGCAGTACTTC. This sequence encodes CASSQDQTGEWDEQYF.

The J gene is TRBJ2-1, the V gene TRBV27; TRBD1 might be the D (5 bases). The CDR3 extends over 14 amino acids. Germline V lookup: CDR1 MNHEY, CDR2 SMNVEV (reference sequence). Trimming cost V 8 bases and J 0 bases, with 11 bases left between them. CDR3 protein: CASCRASSYNEQFF. CDR3 DNA: TGTGCCAGCTGCAGGGCGAGCTCCTACAATGAGCAGTTCTTC.

The rearrangement uses TRBV11-3 and TRBJ2-2, with 9 bases fitting TRBD2. J lost 4 bases, V lost 5 bases, and 5 bases had no gene match. Per the germline V gene, CDR1 is SGHNT and CDR2 is YENEEA. The CDR3 is 15 residues long. CDR3 amino acids: CASSLGTSPTGELFF. The CDR3 DNA is TGTGCCAGCAGCCTCGGGACTAGCCCCACCGGGGAGCTGTTTTTT.

The V call is TRBV6-2 or TRBV6-3, the J call TRBJ2-6, with D possibly matching TRBD1 (5 bases). There are 15 residues in the CDR3. Trimming left V 7 bases short and J 1 base short, with 11 bases between. The V gene's germline CDR1 is MNHEY and CDR2 SVGEGT. CDR3 DNA sequence: TGTGCCAGCATCAAAGGGGAATCTGGGGCCAACGTCCTGACTTTC. Its translation is CASIKGESGANVLTF.

Worth noting for this clonotype: With a much larger clone just one base away, this may be a read error. The V call is TRBV11-2, the J call TRBJ1-1; 7 bases align to TRBD1. CDR3 size: 15 residues. V was pared by 4 bases and J by 11 bases, with 16 bases of the junction left unmatched. Germline CDR1 SGHAT, CDR2 FQNNGV. The CDR3 sequence is CASSSPTGILCLAFF. The CDR3 DNA reads as TGTGCCAGCAGCTCCCCGACAGGGATCCTCTGCTTGGCTTTCTTT.

This clonotype showed up many times. J is TRBJ1-5 and V is TRBV7-8, with D perhaps TRBD1 (5 bases). The CDR3 is made up of 15 amino acids. Trimming left V 1 base short and J 7 bases short, with 14 bases between. CDR1 and CDR2 (germline): SGHVS, FQNEAQ. The CDR3 protein is CASSLVFRDRQPQHF. The CDR3 bases are TGTGCCAGCAGCTTAGTATTCAGGGATCGGCAGCCCCAGCATTTT.

This clonotype was observed a handful of times. This chain uses TRBV28 with TRBJ1-2, with 8 bases matching TRBD1. CDR1 and CDR2 (germline): MDHEN, SYDVKM. Losses at the gene ends were 10 bases for V and 7 bases for J; bases not matched to a gene: 8. The CDR3 extends over 12 amino acids. Here the CDR3 DNA reads TGTGCCACTTCGACAGGGGTGGGTGGCTACACCTTC. Amino acids: CATSTGVGGYTF.